This TCR beta chain is drawn from a study of blood T cell repertoires in COVID-19. In the study overall: The origin of the acute and convalescent COVID-19 samples was the United States, Italy and Spain.

Clones were sequenced by immunoSEQ multiplex PCR, and TCRdb holds only the in-frame ones, with some missing. The profile shows about 100,000 clones, around 84% of them singletons. Trimming pared 3 bases from V and 3 bases from J, leaving 12 bases between. The length of the CDR3 is 14 residues. Germline values: CDR1 GTSNPN, CDR2 SVGIG (reference sequence). The receptor comes from a woman in her seventies with active or convalescent COVID-19. Specimen: peripheral blood. The chain uses TRBV30 and TRBJ2-1, with D possibly being TRBD1 (6 bases). DNA for the CDR3: TGTGCCTGGAGCTCCGGGACAAACTACAATGAGCAGTTCTTC. Translating it yields CAWSSGTNYNEQFF.